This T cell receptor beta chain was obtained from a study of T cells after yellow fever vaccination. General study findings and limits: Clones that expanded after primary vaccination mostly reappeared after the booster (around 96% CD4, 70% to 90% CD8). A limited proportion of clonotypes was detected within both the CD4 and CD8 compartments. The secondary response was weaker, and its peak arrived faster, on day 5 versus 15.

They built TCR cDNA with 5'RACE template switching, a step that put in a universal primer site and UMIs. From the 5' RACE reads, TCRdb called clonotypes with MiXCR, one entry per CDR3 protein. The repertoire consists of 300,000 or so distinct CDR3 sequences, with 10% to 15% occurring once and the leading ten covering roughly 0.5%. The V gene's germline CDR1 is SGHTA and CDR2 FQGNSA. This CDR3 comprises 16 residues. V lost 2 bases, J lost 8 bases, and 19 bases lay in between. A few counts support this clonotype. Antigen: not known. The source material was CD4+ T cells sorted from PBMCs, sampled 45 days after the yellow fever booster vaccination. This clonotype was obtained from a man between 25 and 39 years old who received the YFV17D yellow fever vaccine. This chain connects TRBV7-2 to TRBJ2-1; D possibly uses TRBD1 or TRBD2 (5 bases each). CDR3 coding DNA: TGTGCCAGCAGCTTACTGTGGGTCCGGGGCGTCGATGAGCAGTTCTTC. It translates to CASSLLWVRGVDEQFF.